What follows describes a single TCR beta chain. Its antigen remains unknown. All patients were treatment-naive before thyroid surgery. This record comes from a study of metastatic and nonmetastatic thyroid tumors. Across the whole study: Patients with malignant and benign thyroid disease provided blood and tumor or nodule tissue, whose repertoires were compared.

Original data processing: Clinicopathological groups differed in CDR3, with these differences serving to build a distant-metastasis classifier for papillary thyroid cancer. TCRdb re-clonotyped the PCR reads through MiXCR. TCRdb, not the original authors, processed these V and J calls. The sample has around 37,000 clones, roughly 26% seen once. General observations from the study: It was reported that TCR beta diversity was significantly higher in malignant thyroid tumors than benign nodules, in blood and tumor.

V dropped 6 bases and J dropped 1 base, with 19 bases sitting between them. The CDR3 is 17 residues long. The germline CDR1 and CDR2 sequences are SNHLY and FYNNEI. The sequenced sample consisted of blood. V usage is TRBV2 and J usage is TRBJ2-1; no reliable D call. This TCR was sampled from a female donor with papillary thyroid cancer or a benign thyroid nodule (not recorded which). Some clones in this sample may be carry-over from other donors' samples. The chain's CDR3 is CASRPFPEDGSYNEQFF. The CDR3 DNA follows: TGTGCCAGCAGGCCTTTTCCGGAAGATGGGTCCTACAATGAGCAGTTCTTC.